The rows below give T cell receptor beta chains drawn from one sample of a study of blood T cells in healthy people across ages. TCRdb reanalysed the 5' RACE reads using MiXCR and keeps one entry per CDR3 protein. This sample has nearly 800,000 distinct CDR3 sequences, with roughly 25% found just once. These data also featured in a second study, about T cells of mothers and their children.

Sequences were obtained from blood. The receptor source for this set is a boy aged 5-17 years in good health. Both conserved end residues are part of each CDR3. D genes are given only for firm matches. Only part of the rows carry a size: once, few, many, or a class if the clone is expanded.

j_gene,d_gene,v_gene,abundance,CDR3nt,CDR3aa
TRBJ1-2,.,TRBV6-2/TRBV6-3,.,TGTGCCAGCAGAACCACCCGGTCGCCCTATGGCTACACCTTC,CASRTTRSPYGYTF
TRBJ1-5,.,TRBV28,few,TGTGCCAGCAGTTGGTCAGTGAGTAGCAATCAGCCCCAGCATTTT,CASSWSVSSNQPQHF
TRBJ1-5,.,TRBV7-3,.,TGTGCCAGCAGCTTAACGGGGGGGACAAATCAGCCCCAGCATTTT,CASSLTGGTNQPQHF
TRBJ2-3,TRBD2,TRBV12-3/TRBV12-4,.,TGTGCCAGCAGTTTTGCTAGCGGAGGGCAAGATACGCAGTATTTT,CASSFASGGQDTQYF
TRBJ1-5,.,TRBV7-6,.,TGTGCCAGCAGCCCCGGACCTTATAGCAATCAGCCCCAGCGTTTT,CASSPGPYSNQPQRF
TRBJ2-1,.,TRBV7-3,.,TGTGCCAGCAGCCAATTCCTAAACAATGAGCAGTTCTTC,CASSQFLNNEQFF
TRBJ2-1,TRBD2,TRBV4-2,few,TGTGCCAGCAGCCCCGGGACTAGCGGAGAGGATGAGCAGTTCTTC,CASSPGTSGEDEQFF
TRBJ1-1,TRBD1,TRBV29-1,.,TGCAGCGTTGAGTCCCCCTACAGGGGTACTGAAGCTTTCTTT,CSVESPYRGTEAFF
TRBJ1-4,.,TRBV3-1,.,TGTGCCTGCAGCCACGGTCCCCGGACAGCTCAAGAAAAACTGTTTTTT,CACSHGPRTAQEKLFF
TRBJ2-5,.,TRBV9,.,TGTGCCAGCAGCGCCCCGCTGGGCTCGGACCAAGAGACCCAGTACTTC,CASSAPLGSDQETQYF
TRBJ2-5,.,TRBV20-1,few,TGCAGTGCTAGAGTTTTTGGGTACCAAGAGACCCAGTACTTC,CSARVFGYQETQYF
TRBJ2-7,TRBD2,TRBV29-1,.,TGCAGCGTTGTGAACGGGAGGAATTACGAGCAGTACTTC,CSVVNGRNYEQYF
TRBJ1-2,.,TRBV12-3/TRBV12-4,.,TGTGCCAGCAGTTTAACGGGGAATGGCTACACCTTC,CASSLTGNGYTF
TRBJ1-2,.,TRBV14,.,TGTGCCAGCAGCCAAGATGGGGAGGGGGATGGCTACACCTTC,CASSQDGEGDGYTF
TRBJ2-1,TRBD2,TRBV13,.,TGTGCCAGCAGCGACGGACTAGCGGGGGACAATGAGCAGTTCTTC,CASSDGLAGDNEQFF